These 18 T cell receptor beta chains originate from one sample sequenced in a study of human T cells and chemical hapten exposure. Time point defined: patch test 1, 2 weeks after DPC sensitization. Treatment indicated: therapeutic diphenylcyclopropenone sensitization with weekly scalp DPC. Total RNA was extracted from unfractionated whole blood. Each CDR3 protein gets one entry after TCRdb re-called the RACE reads with MiXCR. The sample has some 53,000 distinct CDR3 sequences; about 10% are singletons. This material consisted of whole blood, taken in connection with sensitization to the hapten diphenylcyclopropenone (DPC). The receptors originated from a woman in her thirties or forties with alopecia areata. Some clones in this sample may be carry-over from other donors' samples.

This chain connects TRBV3-1 to TRBJ1-6; D is unclear. This CDR3 region has 14 residues. CDR1 and CDR2 from the germline V gene are LGHDT and YNNKEL (reference sequence). V was pared by 1 base and J by 10 bases, with 11 bases between. DNA of the CDR3: TGTGCCAGCAGCCAAGGAGTGGGGAGATCACCCCTCCACTTT. It codes for CASSQGVGRSPLHF.

This clonotype has at least ten counts. The chain combines TRBV18 with TRBJ2-5; D not resolved. Germline V CDR1 and CDR2: KGHSH, LQKENI. This CDR3 contains 11 residues. V lost 1 base and J 7 bases, leaving 4 bases between the germline ends. CDR3 nucleotides: TGTGCCAGCTCACCACTCGGGACCCAGTACTTC. Translated, it gives CASSPLGTQYF.

This clonotype was recorded a few times. The chain links TRBV7-9 to TRBJ2-1; either TRBD1 or TRBD2 may supply D (5 bases each). Between the trimmed V and J ends, which lost 1 base and 9 bases, there was a span of 16 bases. Germline V gene sequence: CDR1 SEHNR, CDR2 FQNEAQ (reference sequence). This CDR3 spans 15 amino acids. CDR3 residues: CASSLGWDPVGEQFF. CDR3 in DNA: TGTGCCAGCAGCTTAGGATGGGACCCAGTTGGTGAGCAGTTCTTC. The full variable domain, completed using reference TRBV7-9 and TRBJ2-1, is DTGVSQNPRHKITKRGQNVTFRCDPISEHNRLYWYRQTLGQGPEFLTYFQNEAQLEKSRLLSDRFSAERPKGSFSTLEIQRTEQGDSAMYLCASSLGWDPVGEQFFGPGTRLTVL.

This chain links TRBV28 with TRBJ1-1, with D possibly being TRBD1 (5 bases). The germline gives CDR1 MDHEN, CDR2 SYDVKM. The CDR3 consists of 14 residues. V was trimmed by 5 bases and J by 4 bases, leaving 14 bases between them. The CDR3 protein is CASSPPGVSTEAFF. The DNA for the CDR3 is TGTGCCAGCAGTCCGCCGGGGGTTAGCACTGAAGCTTTCTTT.

This clonotype has just a few counts. This chain uses TRBV15 with TRBJ2-7; the D is unclear. Germline V gene sequence: CDR1 LNHNV, CDR2 YYDKDF (reference sequence). V lost 1 base to trimming and J lost 6 bases, with 7 bases between them. This CDR3 has 12 residues. CDR3 sequence: CATSRARSEQYF. CDR3 DNA sequence: TGTGCCACCAGCAGAGCCAGGAGCGAGCAGTACTTC. Full variable domain (missing parts from reference TRBV15 and TRBJ2-7): DAMVIQNPRYQVTQFGKPVTLSCSQTLNHNVMYWYQQKSSQAPKLLFHYYDKDFNNEADTPDNFQSRRPNTSFCFLDIRSPGLGDTAMYLCATSRARSEQYFGPGTRLTVT.

The chain has TRBV3-1 and TRBJ1-5; D not certain. From germline, CDR1 is LGHDT and CDR2 YNNKEL (reference sequence). V was cut by 1 base and J by 1 base, with 5 bases left in between. This CDR3 comprises 14 residues. The DNA for the CDR3 is TGTGCCAGCAGCCAAGGTGGGAGCAATCAGCCCCAGCATTTT. Its protein product is CASSQGGSNQPQHF.

This clonotype was counted between two and nine times. The genes are TRBV20-1 and TRBJ1-1; the D is unclear. Trimming stripped 5 bases from V and 1 base from J, with 14 bases between. Per the germline V gene, CDR1 is DFQATT and CDR2 is SNEGSKA (reference sequence). The CDR3 loop spans 14 amino acids. The CDR3 sequence is CSAVDRTSNTEAFF. The CDR3, as DNA: TGCAGTGCTGTCGATAGAACCTCGAACACTGAAGCTTTCTTT.

The chain carries TRBV10-2 and TRBJ1-5, with 9 bases matching TRBD1. V gave up 6 bases and J gave up 5 bases; unmatched junction bases: 2. Germline V gene lookup returns CDR1 WSHSY and CDR2 SAAADI. The CDR3 totals 13 residues. CDR3 loop: CASRQGADQPQHF. The CDR3 DNA follows: TGCGCCAGCAGACAGGGGGCAGATCAGCCCCAGCATTTT.

This chain uses TRBV27 with TRBJ1-1; D is unclear. V was cut by 7 bases and J by 6 bases, with 21 bases left in between. Germline lookup yields CDR1 MNHEY and CDR2 SMNVEV (reference sequence). CDR3 size: 15 residues. This chain's CDR3 is CASTPSTPYWAEAFF. The DNA for the CDR3 is TGTGCCAGCACCCCCTCGACACCTTATTGGGCTGAAGCTTTCTTT.

The chain employs TRBV18 and TRBJ1-2, with D tentatively TRBD1 (6 bases). The CDR3 has 14 residues. Trimming pared 3 bases from V and 4 bases from J, leaving 12 bases between. CDR1 KGHSH and CDR2 LQKENI come from the germline V gene. The CDR3 nucleotides are TGTGCCAGCTCACCTCCTGACAGGAGCTATGGCTACACCTTC. Translation: CASSPPDRSYGYTF.

This clonotype has a count of ten or more. The chain carries TRBV28 and TRBJ2-3; 11 bases map to TRBD2. J was trimmed by 8 bases and V by 5 bases; bases with no gene match: 9. CDR1 MDHEN and CDR2 SYDVKM come from the germline V gene. This CDR3 comprises 15 residues. CDR3 protein: CASSRSLAGVGTQYF. CDR3 in DNA: TGTGCCAGCAGTCGGTCACTAGCGGGAGTAGGTACGCAGTATTTT.

This clonotype has at least ten counts. V is TRBV5-1 and J is TRBJ2-7; 11 bases are a match to TRBD2. V gave up 4 bases and J gave up 4 bases; unmatched junction bases: 7. Germline V gene lookup returns CDR1 SGHRS and CDR2 YFSETQ. The CDR3 totals 15 residues. CDR3 in amino acids: CASSDTSGGLYEQYF. The CDR3 bases are TGCGCCAGCAGCGACACTAGCGGGGGCCTTTACGAGCAGTACTTC.

CDR3 amino acids: CASSSGGVLTDTQYF. The DNA of the CDR3 is TGTGCCAGCAGCTCAGGGGGCGTATTAACAGATACGCAGTATTTT. The genes are TRBV7-2 and TRBJ2-3; 8 positions match TRBD1. From germline, CDR1 is SGHTA and CDR2 FQGNSA. Germline trimming cut 4 bases from V and 3 bases from J; bases unmatched to any gene: 6. The CDR3 totals 15 residues.

The CDR3 DNA follows: TGTGCCAGCAGTTTGTGGAGGGGGCACGAGCAGTACTTC. Translating it yields CASSLWRGHEQYF. The V call is TRBV27, the J call TRBJ2-7; maybe TRBD1 (7 bases). The CDR3 totals 13 residues. CDR1 is MNHEY, CDR2 SMNVEV, per germline (reference sequence). The V end was cut by 3 bases, the J end by 5 bases, with 11 bases between.

This rearrangement joins TRBV29-1 to TRBJ1-1; TRBD1 might be the D (6 bases). The V gene's germline CDR1 is SQVTM and CDR2 ANQGSEA. The CDR3 sequence is 12 residues long. The CDR3 sequence is CSADRLVAEAFF. The CDR3 DNA sequence: TGCAGTGCGGACAGACTAGTCGCTGAAGCTTTCTTT.

This clonotype occurred once. A much more abundant neighbour one base away suggests this may be a read error. This chain joins TRBV7-9 and TRBJ2-7; TRBD1 agrees at 8 bases. The CDR3 is 15 residues long. Germline V lookup: CDR1 SEHNR, CDR2 FQNEAQ (reference sequence). The junction had 12 bases not matched to a gene; V was cut back by 5 bases and J by 6 bases. The chain's CDR3 is CASSTGQVLAAEQYF. The CDR3 coding sequence is TGTGCCAGCAGCACGGGACAGGTTCTGGCGGCCGAGCAGTACTTC. The full variable domain, in which reference TRBV7-9 and TRBJ2-7 provide the parts outside the CDR3, is DTGVSQNPRHKITKRGQNVTFRCDPISEHNRLYWYRQTLGQGPEFLTYFQNEAQLEKSRLLSDRFSAERPKGSFSTLEIQRTEQGDSAMYLCASSTGQVLAAEQYFGPGTRLTVT.

This clonotype showed up just a few times. The chain links TRBV5-6 to TRBJ1-6, with D perhaps TRBD1 (5 bases). Trimming left V 4 bases short and J 2 bases short, with 13 bases between. This CDR3 is 16 amino acids long. Germline V CDR1 and CDR2: SGHDT, YYEEEE. The CDR3 here is CASSPSGTTYNSPLHF. The CDR3 DNA is TGTGCCAGCAGCCCGTCCGGGACTACCTATAATTCACCCCTCCACTTT.

The gene calls are TRBV7-9 and TRBJ2-7; D ambiguous. Germline V gene lookup returns CDR1 SEHNR and CDR2 FQNEAQ (reference sequence). This CDR3 has 14 residues. The V and J ends lost 6 bases and 3 bases respectively, with 15 bases between them. CDR3 amino acids: CASSNEVGIYEQYF. CDR3 in DNA: TGTGCCAGCAGTAACGAAGTGGGGATCTACGAGCAGTACTTC.